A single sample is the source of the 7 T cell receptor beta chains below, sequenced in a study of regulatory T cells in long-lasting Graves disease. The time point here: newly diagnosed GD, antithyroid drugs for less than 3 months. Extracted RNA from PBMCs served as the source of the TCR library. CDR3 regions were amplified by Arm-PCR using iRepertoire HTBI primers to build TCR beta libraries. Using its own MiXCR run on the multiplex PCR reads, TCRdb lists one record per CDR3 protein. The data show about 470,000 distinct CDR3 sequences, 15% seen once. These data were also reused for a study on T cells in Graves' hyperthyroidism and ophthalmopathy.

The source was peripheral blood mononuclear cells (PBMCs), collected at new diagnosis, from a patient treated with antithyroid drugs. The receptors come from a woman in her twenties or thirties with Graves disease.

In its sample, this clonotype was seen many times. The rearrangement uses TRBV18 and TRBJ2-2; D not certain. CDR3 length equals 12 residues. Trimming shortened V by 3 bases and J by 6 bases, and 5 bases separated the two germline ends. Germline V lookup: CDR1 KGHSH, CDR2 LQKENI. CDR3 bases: TGTGCCAGCTCACCGCGCGCCGGGGAGCTGTTTTTT. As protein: CASSPRAGELFF.

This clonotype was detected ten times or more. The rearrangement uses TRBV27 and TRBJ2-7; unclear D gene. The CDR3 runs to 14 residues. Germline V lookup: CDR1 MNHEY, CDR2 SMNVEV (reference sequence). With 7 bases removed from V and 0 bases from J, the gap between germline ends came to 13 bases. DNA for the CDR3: TGTGCCAGCAAATACGGAGTCTACTCCTACGAGCAGTACTTC. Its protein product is CASKYGVYSYEQYF.

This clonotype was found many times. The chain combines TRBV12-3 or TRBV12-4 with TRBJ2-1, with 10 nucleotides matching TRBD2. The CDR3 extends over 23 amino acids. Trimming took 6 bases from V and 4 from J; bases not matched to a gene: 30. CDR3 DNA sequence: TGTGCCAGCAGCCCCGACCCTTGGAAGGGCGAGAGCGGGAGGGCCCCCTTTTACAATGAGCAGTTCTTC. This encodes CASSPDPWKGESGRAPFYNEQFF.

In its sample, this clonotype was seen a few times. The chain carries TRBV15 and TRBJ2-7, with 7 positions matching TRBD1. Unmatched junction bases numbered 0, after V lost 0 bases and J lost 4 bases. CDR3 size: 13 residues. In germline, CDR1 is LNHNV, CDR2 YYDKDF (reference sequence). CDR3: CATSRDRGYEQYF. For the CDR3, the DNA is TGTGCCACCAGCAGAGACAGGGGGTACGAGCAGTACTTC.

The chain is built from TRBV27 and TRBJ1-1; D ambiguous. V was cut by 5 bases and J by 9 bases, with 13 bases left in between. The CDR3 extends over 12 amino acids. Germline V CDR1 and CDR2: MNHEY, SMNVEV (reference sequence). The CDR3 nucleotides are TGTGCCAGCAGTAATGGGGTGGAAAAAGCTTTCTTT. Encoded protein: CASSNGVEKAFF.

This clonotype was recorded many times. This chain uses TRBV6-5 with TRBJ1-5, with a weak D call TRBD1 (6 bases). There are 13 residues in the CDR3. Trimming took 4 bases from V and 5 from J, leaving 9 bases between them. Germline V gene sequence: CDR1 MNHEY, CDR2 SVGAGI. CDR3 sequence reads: CASSSGQYQPQHF. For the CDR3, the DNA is TGTGCCAGCAGTTCCGGACAGTATCAGCCCCAGCATTTT.

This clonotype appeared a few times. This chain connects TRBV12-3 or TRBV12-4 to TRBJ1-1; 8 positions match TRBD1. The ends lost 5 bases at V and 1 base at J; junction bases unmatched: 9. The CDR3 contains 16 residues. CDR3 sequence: CASSPPGQEKNTEAFF. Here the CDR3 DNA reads TGTGCCAGCAGTCCCCCGGGACAGGAGAAGAACACTGAAGCTTTCTTT.